Listed below are T cell receptor beta chains from one sample, sequenced in a study of neoadjuvant nivolumab and ipilimumab in lung cancer. Some clones are missing from TCRdb's copy, which holds only in-frame ones; the method was immunoSEQ multiplex PCR. The table shows about 38,000 clones, with nearly 90% occurring only once. This specimen was peripheral blood, taken before neoadjuvant nivolumab, alone or with ipilimumab. The receptors originated from an adult with non-small cell lung cancer. Both conserved end residues are part of each CDR3. Each record gives: CDR3 protein, CDR3 DNA, D gene, V gene, J gene, clone size. A D gene is named only where the DNA matches it firmly. The listing skips clone size in some rows; elsewhere it reads once, few, many or a size class.

cdr3_aa: CASSQGPRLTTDTQYF; cdr3_nt: TGTGCCAGCAGCCAAGGACCTCGTCTTACCACAGATACGCAGTATTTT; d_call: NA; v_call: TRBV14; j_call: TRBJ2-3; clone_size: NA
cdr3_aa: CAIASGQGYGYTF; cdr3_nt: TGTGCCATCGCATCAGGACAGGGCTATGGCTACACCTTC; d_call: TRBD1; v_call: TRBV28; j_call: TRBJ1-2; clone_size: NA
cdr3_aa: CAWKGATEAFF; cdr3_nt: TGTGCCTGGAAGGGGGCCACTGAAGCTTTCTTT; d_call: TRBD1; v_call: TRBV30; j_call: TRBJ1-1; clone_size: NA
cdr3_aa: CASSLRPFTSGRAYNEQFF; cdr3_nt: TGTGCCAGCAGCTTACGCCCTTTTACTAGCGGGAGGGCCTACAATGAGCAGTTCTTC; d_call: TRBD2; v_call: TRBV11-2; j_call: TRBJ2-1; clone_size: NA
cdr3_aa: CASSYLGTGGFTEAFF; cdr3_nt: TGTGCCAGCAGTTACTTAGGGACAGGGGGATTCACTGAAGCTTTCTTT; d_call: TRBD1; v_call: TRBV6-5; j_call: TRBJ1-1; clone_size: NA
cdr3_aa: CASSLTRKETQYF; cdr3_nt: TGTGCCAGCAGCTTAACTAGGAAGGAGACCCAGTACTTC; d_call: NA; v_call: TRBV7-2; j_call: TRBJ2-5; clone_size: NA
cdr3_aa: CASSYTPNTEAFF; cdr3_nt: TGTGCCAGCAGTTATACACCGAACACTGAAGCTTTCTTT; d_call: NA; v_call: TRBV7-6; j_call: TRBJ1-1; clone_size: NA
cdr3_aa: CASSGNTFANTGELFF; cdr3_nt: TGCGCCAGCAGCGGTAACACGTTCGCGAACACCGGGGAGCTGTTTTTT; d_call: NA; v_call: TRBV5-1; j_call: TRBJ2-2; clone_size: once
cdr3_aa: CASSPGGGYVGYTF; cdr3_nt: TGTGCCAGCAGCCCGGGCGGGGGCTATGTTGGCTACACCTTC; d_call: NA; v_call: TRBV7-9; j_call: TRBJ1-2; clone_size: once
cdr3_aa: CAGKKTSGRSPETQYF; cdr3_nt: TGTGCCGGCAAAAAAACTAGCGGGAGAAGTCCAGAGACCCAGTACTTC; d_call: TRBD2; v_call: TRBV2; j_call: TRBJ2-5; clone_size: NA
cdr3_aa: CASRERRSQETQYF; cdr3_nt: TGTGCCAGCAGAGAACGTCGGAGCCAAGAGACCCAGTACTTC; d_call: NA; v_call: TRBV2; j_call: TRBJ2-5; clone_size: NA
cdr3_aa: CATSDRGRGQETQYF; cdr3_nt: TGTGCCACCAGCGACAGGGGGCGAGGGCAAGAGACCCAGTACTTC; d_call: TRBD1; v_call: TRBV15; j_call: TRBJ2-5; clone_size: NA
cdr3_aa: CASSLWGSYNEQFF; cdr3_nt: TGTGCCAGCAGCTTGTGGGGCTCCTACAATGAGCAGTTCTTC; d_call: NA; v_call: TRBV5-5; j_call: TRBJ2-1; clone_size: NA
cdr3_aa: CASSLARGRDYGYTF; cdr3_nt: TGTGCCAGCAGCTTGGCCAGGGGGCGCGACTATGGCTACACCTTC; d_call: TRBD1; v_call: TRBV7-9; j_call: TRBJ1-2; clone_size: NA
cdr3_aa: CASSQAWAHTGYGYTF; cdr3_nt: TGCGCCAGCAGCCAAGCCTGGGCCCACACAGGCTATGGCTACACCTTC; d_call: NA; v_call: TRBV4-1; j_call: TRBJ1-2; clone_size: NA
cdr3_aa: CASSQGGVGNTIYF; cdr3_nt: TGCGCCAGCAGCCAAGGTGGGGTCGGAAACACCATATATTTT; d_call: NA; v_call: TRBV4-1; j_call: TRBJ1-3; clone_size: NA
cdr3_aa: CASSWDSGINTGELFF; cdr3_nt: TGCGCCAGCAGCTGGGATAGCGGGATTAACACCGGGGAGCTGTTTTTT; d_call: TRBD2; v_call: TRBV5-1; j_call: TRBJ2-2; clone_size: NA
cdr3_aa: CASSLRLSTDTQYF; cdr3_nt: TGTGCCAGCAGCTTAAGATTGAGCACAGATACGCAGTATTTT; d_call: NA; v_call: TRBV11-2; j_call: TRBJ2-3; clone_size: NA
cdr3_aa: CASSMGTGDNEQFF; cdr3_nt: TGCGCCAGCAGCATGGGAACAGGGGACAATGAGCAGTTCTTC; d_call: TRBD1; v_call: TRBV5-1; j_call: TRBJ2-1; clone_size: NA
cdr3_aa: CASSSQAGGPTGELFF; cdr3_nt: TGTGCCAGCAGTAGTCAAGCGGGAGGGCCCACCGGGGAGCTGTTTTTT; d_call: TRBD2; v_call: TRBV2; j_call: TRBJ2-2; clone_size: NA
cdr3_aa: CAWRPGGHQETQYF; cdr3_nt: TGTGCCTGGAGGCCAGGCGGTCACCAAGAGACCCAGTACTTC; d_call: NA; v_call: TRBV30; j_call: TRBJ2-5; clone_size: NA
cdr3_aa: CASSLDSGGYNEQFF; cdr3_nt: TGTGCCAGCAGCTTGGATAGCGGGGGCTACAATGAGCAGTTCTTC; d_call: TRBD2; v_call: TRBV5-4; j_call: TRBJ2-1; clone_size: NA
cdr3_aa: CASSPNYEQYF; cdr3_nt: TGTGCCAGCAGTCCTAACTACGAGCAGTACTTC; d_call: NA; v_call: TRBV6-6; j_call: TRBJ2-7; clone_size: NA
cdr3_aa: CASSLGVGVAGYEQYF; cdr3_nt: TGTGCCAGCAGCTTAGGTGTTGGAGTCGCAGGCTACGAGCAGTACTTC; d_call: NA; v_call: TRBV7-2; j_call: TRBJ2-7; clone_size: NA
cdr3_aa: CASSLRASPTDTQYF; cdr3_nt: TGTGCCAGCAGCTTAAGGGCTAGCCCCACAGATACGCAGTATTTT; d_call: NA; v_call: TRBV7-9; j_call: TRBJ2-3; clone_size: NA
cdr3_aa: CASRDGNTGELFF; cdr3_nt: TGCGCCAGCCGGGACGGTAACACCGGGGAGCTGTTTTTT; d_call: NA; v_call: TRBV10-2; j_call: TRBJ2-2; clone_size: NA
cdr3_aa: CASSPTAAYEQYF; cdr3_nt: TGCGCCAGCAGTCCGACAGCTGCCTACGAGCAGTACTTC; d_call: NA; v_call: TRBV10-1; j_call: TRBJ2-7; clone_size: NA
cdr3_aa: CASSYSAGGPREQFF; cdr3_nt: TGTGCCAGCAGTTATTCAGCGGGAGGGCCGAGGGAGCAGTTCTTC; d_call: TRBD2; v_call: TRBV6-5; j_call: TRBJ2-1; clone_size: NA
cdr3_aa: CASRRVNDGQFF; cdr3_nt: TGCGCCAGCAGGCGGGTGAACGATGGGCAGTTCTTC; d_call: NA; v_call: TRBV5-1; j_call: TRBJ2-1; clone_size: NA
cdr3_aa: CASHRGTYEQYF; cdr3_nt: TGTGCCAGTCACAGGGGGACCTACGAGCAGTACTTC; d_call: TRBD1; v_call: TRBV6-5; j_call: TRBJ2-7; clone_size: NA
cdr3_aa: CASSTGQGENQPQHF; cdr3_nt: TGTGCCAGCAGTACGGGACAGGGGGAGAATCAGCCCCAGCATTTT; d_call: TRBD1; v_call: TRBV6-1; j_call: TRBJ1-5; clone_size: NA
cdr3_aa: CASSLELAGAEQYF; cdr3_nt: TGTGCCAGCAGCTTAGAACTAGCGGGAGCCGAGCAGTACTTC; d_call: TRBD2; v_call: TRBV7-2; j_call: TRBJ2-7; clone_size: NA
cdr3_aa: CASSKEVPSSYNEQFF; cdr3_nt: TGTGCCAGCAGCAAAGAGGTCCCAAGCTCCTACAATGAGCAGTTCTTC; d_call: NA; v_call: TRBV21-1; j_call: TRBJ2-1; clone_size: once
cdr3_aa: CASSLVDGEQFF; cdr3_nt: TGTGCCAGCAGCTTAGTGGATGGTGAGCAGTTCTTC; d_call: NA; v_call: TRBV7-8; j_call: TRBJ2-1; clone_size: NA
cdr3_aa: CASSRPGSGANVLTF; cdr3_nt: TGCGCCAGCAGCCGTCCAGGCTCTGGGGCCAACGTCCTGACTTTC; d_call: NA; v_call: TRBV5-1; j_call: TRBJ2-6; clone_size: NA
cdr3_aa: CASSPPTDGRSYEQYF; cdr3_nt: TGCGCCAGCAGCCCGCCTACGGACGGTCGCTCCTACGAGCAGTACTTC; d_call: NA; v_call: TRBV5-1; j_call: TRBJ2-7; clone_size: NA
cdr3_aa: CASSLEASGHPYQYF; cdr3_nt: TGCGCCAGCAGCTTGGAGGCTAGCGGGCACCCCTACCAGTACTTC; d_call: TRBD2; v_call: TRBV5-1; j_call: TRBJ2-5; clone_size: NA
cdr3_aa: CASSPNSRGSSYNEQFF; cdr3_nt: TGTGCCAGCAGCCCCAATTCCCGGGGGAGCTCCTACAATGAGCAGTTCTTC; d_call: NA; v_call: TRBV7-3; j_call: TRBJ2-1; clone_size: NA
cdr3_aa: CASSLGWGPYSNQPQHF; cdr3_nt: TGTGCCAGCAGCCTTGGTTGGGGGCCGTATAGCAATCAGCCCCAGCATTTT; d_call: NA; v_call: TRBV14; j_call: TRBJ1-5; clone_size: NA
cdr3_aa: CASSPPSTDTQYF; cdr3_nt: TGTGCCAGCAGTCCCCCCAGCACAGATACGCAGTATTTT; d_call: NA; v_call: TRBV28; j_call: TRBJ2-3; clone_size: NA
cdr3_aa: CASSQGQGGETQYF; cdr3_nt: TGTGCCAGCAGCCAAGGACAGGGGGGGGAGACCCAGTACTTC; d_call: TRBD1; v_call: TRBV5-6; j_call: TRBJ2-5; clone_size: NA
cdr3_aa: CASSPGVSGLDEQFF; cdr3_nt: TGTGCCAGCTCACCAGGGGTTTCAGGGCTCGATGAGCAGTTCTTC; d_call: NA; v_call: TRBV18; j_call: TRBJ2-1; clone_size: once
cdr3_aa: CASSEAEARGNPDEQYF; cdr3_nt: TGTGCCAGCAGTGAAGCGGAGGCCAGGGGAAATCCAGACGAGCAGTACTTC; d_call: NA; v_call: TRBV2; j_call: TRBJ2-7; clone_size: NA
cdr3_aa: CASSPPGLAGGDEQFF; cdr3_nt: TGTGCCAGCTCACCACCGGGACTAGCGGGAGGGGATGAGCAGTTCTTC; d_call: TRBD2; v_call: TRBV18; j_call: TRBJ2-1; clone_size: NA
cdr3_aa: CASSFGTGAGEKLFF; cdr3_nt: TGTGCCAGCAGCTTCGGGACAGGGGCAGGAGAAAAACTGTTTTTT; d_call: TRBD1; v_call: TRBV7-2; j_call: TRBJ1-4; clone_size: NA
cdr3_aa: CASRSSYEQYF; cdr3_nt: TGTGCCAGCAGGAGCTCCTACGAGCAGTACTTC; d_call: NA; v_call: TRBV6-6; j_call: TRBJ2-7; clone_size: once
cdr3_aa: CAWSRTKLDTQYF; cdr3_nt: TGTGCCTGGAGTAGGACTAAGCTTGATACGCAGTATTTT; d_call: NA; v_call: TRBV30; j_call: TRBJ2-3; clone_size: NA
cdr3_aa: CATSRDLGDYGYTF; cdr3_nt: TGTGCCACCAGCAGAGATTTAGGGGACTATGGCTACACCTTC; d_call: NA; v_call: TRBV15; j_call: TRBJ1-2; clone_size: NA
cdr3_aa: CASSPSQVNYGYTF; cdr3_nt: TGTGCCAGCTCACCTTCCCAGGTCAACTATGGCTACACCTTC; d_call: NA; v_call: TRBV18; j_call: TRBJ1-2; clone_size: NA
cdr3_aa: CASSSPEHYGYTF; cdr3_nt: TGCGCCAGCAGCTCTCCAGAGCACTATGGCTACACCTTC; d_call: NA; v_call: TRBV5-1; j_call: TRBJ1-2; clone_size: NA
cdr3_aa: CASTRDRQNYGYTF; cdr3_nt: TGTGCCAGCACCCGGGACAGACAAAACTATGGCTACACCTTC; d_call: TRBD1; v_call: TRBV6-5; j_call: TRBJ1-2; clone_size: NA
cdr3_aa: CASSLRGPSGNTIYF; cdr3_nt: TGTGCCAGCAGCCTCAGGGGACCCTCTGGAAACACCATATATTTT; d_call: NA; v_call: TRBV7-9; j_call: TRBJ1-3; clone_size: NA
cdr3_aa: CAWSLQGFGELFF; cdr3_nt: TGTGCCTGGAGTTTACAGGGATTTGGGGAGCTGTTTTTT; d_call: NA; v_call: TRBV30; j_call: TRBJ2-2; clone_size: NA
cdr3_aa: CASSATDSRRYEQYF; cdr3_nt: TGTGCCAGCAGCGCGACAGATTCCCGTCGGTACGAGCAGTACTTC; d_call: NA; v_call: TRBV11-1; j_call: TRBJ2-7; clone_size: NA
cdr3_aa: CSVRRTSGSLDEQFF; cdr3_nt: TGCAGCGTCCGACGGACTAGCGGGTCTCTAGATGAGCAGTTCTTC; d_call: TRBD2; v_call: TRBV29-1; j_call: TRBJ2-1; clone_size: once